The clone carrying this T cell receptor (beta chain) has just a few counts. The antigen remains undetermined. Each sorted fraction was over 98% pure. Trimming stripped 4 bases from V and 3 bases from J, with 15 bases between. The CDR3 totals 15 residues. Germline CDR1 SNHLY, CDR2 FYNNEI. The data stem from a study of beta chain features in type 1 diabetes. General observations from the study: Moderate yet significant TCRB CDR3 shortening was seen in Type 1 diabetes patients in all four CD4+ subsets.

Reverse transcribing all isolated RNA meant expressed TCRB transcripts were sequenced. Profiling relied on immunoSEQ multiplex PCR, and the TCRdb table lists in-frame clones only, not all of them. In the table there are 430,000 or so clones, roughly an eighth of which are singletons. The clonotype comes from a woman aged 18 to 35 in good health. This chain links TRBV2 with TRBJ2-5, with D tentatively TRBD1 (6 bases). Sequenced sample: naive CD4+ T cells from blood. CDR3: CASSGWTVLEETQYF. Here the CDR3 DNA reads TGTGCCAGCAGTGGATGGACAGTTCTGGAAGAGACCCAGTACTTC.